A selection of T cell receptor beta chains follows, all from one sample in a study of identical twins. TCRdb itself ran the 5' RACE reads through MiXCR, one entry per CDR3 protein. Of about 530,000 distinct CDR3 sequences in the sample, 15% were seen once. This sample also appeared in a second study, on yellow fever vaccine responses in identical twins.

The sample taken for sequencing was CD4+ T cells sorted from blood. Receptor source: a woman between 18 and 29 years old in good health. CDR3s include the opening cysteine and the closing phenylalanine or tryptophan. Each record gives: clone size, J gene, V gene, D gene, CDR3 DNA, CDR3 protein. D genes are given only for firm matches. Rows may omit the clone size; those that give it use once, few, many or a size class.

size: many
J: TRBJ1-5
V: TRBV20-1
D: TRBD1
DNA: TGCAGTGCTAGAGATAACAGGGGGTTGACTCAGCCCCAGCATTTT
CDR3: CSARDNRGLTQPQHF

size: many
J: TRBJ1-1
V: TRBV5-1
D: TRBD1
DNA: TGCGCCAGCAGTACAGGGGGTATGCGAAGCACTGAAGCTTTCTTT
CDR3: CASSTGGMRSTEAFF

size: NA
J: TRBJ2-3
V: TRBV4-2
D: NA
DNA: TGTGCCAGCAGCCAAGAGGGCAGCTACACAGATACGCAGTATTTT
CDR3: CASSQEGSYTDTQYF

size: few
J: TRBJ1-6
V: TRBV27
D: TRBD1
DNA: TGTGCCAGCAGTCCCGACAGGGATCGTAATTCACCCCTCCACTTT
CDR3: CASSPDRDRNSPLHF

size: NA
J: TRBJ2-5
V: TRBV12-3/TRBV12-4
D: NA
DNA: TGTACCATCAGTTTTGGTCTCTGGGCCAGCGAGGGAGGCCAAGAGACCCAGTACTTC
CDR3: CTISFGLWASEGGQETQYF

size: few
J: TRBJ2-5
V: TRBV20-1
D: TRBD2
DNA: TGCAGTGCCAGAGCCGGGACTATTAAAGAGACCCAGTACTTC
CDR3: CSARAGTIKETQYF

size: few
J: TRBJ2-2
V: TRBV7-2
D: NA
DNA: TGTGCCAGCAGCTTCGATGGCTTACCTACCGGGGAGCTGTTTTTT
CDR3: CASSFDGLPTGELFF

size: few
J: TRBJ2-6
V: TRBV20-1
D: NA
DNA: TGCAGTGCTCGAAACTCTGGGGCCAACGTCCTGACTTTC
CDR3: CSARNSGANVLTF

size: NA
J: TRBJ2-1
V: TRBV12-3/TRBV12-4
D: TRBD2
DNA: TGTGCCAGCAGTTCCAGCGGGACTAGCGGGGCGGGATCGGCGGAGCAGTTCTTC
CDR3: CASSSSGTSGAGSAEQFF

size: few
J: TRBJ2-1
V: TRBV6-1
D: TRBD2
DNA: TGTGCCAGCAGGCAAACTAGCGGGGGGCCACAAAACAATGAGCAGTTCTTC
CDR3: CASRQTSGGPQNNEQFF

size: NA
J: TRBJ1-1
V: TRBV29-1
D: NA
DNA: TGCAGCGTTGAAGACGGGGCGGGGGGCAACACTGAAGCTTTCTTT
CDR3: CSVEDGAGGNTEAFF

size: NA
J: TRBJ1-4
V: TRBV15
D: NA
DNA: TGTGCCACCAGCTTCAGGGGAACTGAAAAACTGTTTTTT
CDR3: CATSFRGTEKLFF

size: many
J: TRBJ2-5
V: TRBV12-3/TRBV12-4
D: NA
DNA: TGTGCCAGCAGTTTGAGGATTGGGCAAGAGACCCAGTACTTC
CDR3: CASSLRIGQETQYF

size: NA
J: TRBJ2-5
V: TRBV3-1
D: TRBD2
DNA: TGTGCCAGCAGCAATCAACGGACTAGCGGGATGGCAGAGACCCAGTACTTC
CDR3: CASSNQRTSGMAETQYF

size: few
J: TRBJ2-7
V: TRBV12-3/TRBV12-4
D: TRBD1
DNA: TGTGCCAGCAGTTTAGCGCAGGGGGCGGCATACGAGCAGTACTTC
CDR3: CASSLAQGAAYEQYF

size: few
J: TRBJ2-2
V: TRBV29-1
D: TRBD1
DNA: TGCAGCTCGGGGCAGGGGGCGGGCGGGGAGCTGTTTTTT
CDR3: CSSGQGAGGELFF

size: few
J: TRBJ2-2
V: TRBV27
D: TRBD2
DNA: TGTGCCAGCAGTTTAAGGGCGGGAGTCGTGGCGAACACCGGGGAGCTGTTTTTT
CDR3: CASSLRAGVVANTGELFF

size: NA
J: TRBJ1-2
V: TRBV28
D: TRBD1
DNA: TGTGCCAGCAGTTTACGGACAGGGGGCGATGGCTACACCTTC
CDR3: CASSLRTGGDGYTF

size: NA
J: TRBJ1-5
V: TRBV19
D: TRBD1
DNA: TGTGCCAGTAGTATAGGCGGTTCGGGACAGGGACTACTCAATCAGCCCCAGCATTTT
CDR3: CASSIGGSGQGLLNQPQHF

size: few
J: TRBJ2-1
V: TRBV10-3
D: NA
DNA: TGTGCCACCTCAGGGGCTAGCTCCTACAATGAGCAGTTCTTC
CDR3: CATSGASSYNEQFF

size: NA
J: TRBJ2-2
V: TRBV6-2/TRBV6-3
D: TRBD2
DNA: TGTGCCAGCAATCCCAGCGGGGGGGCCGACACCGGGGGGCTGTTTTTT
CDR3: CASNPSGGADTGGLFF

size: few
J: TRBJ2-5
V: TRBV7-7
D: NA
DNA: TGTGCCAGCAGCCCAGGGTTAGTTCAAGAGACCCAGTACTTC
CDR3: CASSPGLVQETQYF

size: NA
J: TRBJ2-2
V: TRBV5-1
D: NA
DNA: TGCGCCAGCGGGGCACGGGGGCAGGACACCGGGGAGCTGTTTTTT
CDR3: CASGARGQDTGELFF

size: few
J: TRBJ2-1
V: TRBV11-1
D: TRBD1
DNA: TGTGCCAGCAGCAGAGTCCCAAGACAGGGGGTAAGCAACAATGAGCAGTTCTTC
CDR3: CASSRVPRQGVSNNEQFF

size: many
J: TRBJ2-1
V: TRBV24-1
D: TRBD1
DNA: TGTGCCACCAGGCCACGACAGGGGCACTACAATGAGCAGTTCTTC
CDR3: CATRPRQGHYNEQFF

size: NA
J: TRBJ1-2
V: TRBV28
D: NA
DNA: TGTGCCAGCAGCCCTAGCGCGGGGGCCGCGGGCTATGGCTACACCTTC
CDR3: CASSPSAGAAGYGYTF

size: NA
J: TRBJ1-6
V: TRBV27
D: NA
DNA: TGTGCCAGCAGTTTGAGGGAAAATTCACCCCTCCACTTT
CDR3: CASSLRENSPLHF

size: NA
J: TRBJ2-5
V: TRBV3-1
D: TRBD2
DNA: TGTGCCAGCAGACACACAACCGGGACTAGCGGGAGTCAAGAGACCCAGTACTTC
CDR3: CASRHTTGTSGSQETQYF

size: NA
J: TRBJ1-2
V: TRBV5-6
D: TRBD1
DNA: TGTGCCAGCAGCCCAACCCCGGGACAGAGCTATGGCTACACCTTC
CDR3: CASSPTPGQSYGYTF

size: few
J: TRBJ1-1
V: TRBV7-9
D: TRBD1
DNA: TGTGCCAGCAGCTTTACGGGACAGGGTAATACTGAAGCTTTCTTT
CDR3: CASSFTGQGNTEAFF

size: NA
J: TRBJ2-2
V: TRBV3-1
D: NA
DNA: TGTGCCAGCAGCCAGGACGGACTAAACACCGGGGAGCTGTTTTTT
CDR3: CASSQDGLNTGELFF

size: NA
J: TRBJ2-1
V: TRBV3-1
D: TRBD2
DNA: TGTGCCAGCAGCCAAGCCGGGACTAGCGGGAGGGGTGAGCAGTTCTTC
CDR3: CASSQAGTSGRGEQFF

size: few
J: TRBJ1-1
V: TRBV3-1
D: NA
DNA: TGTGCCAGCAGCCAACTTACGGGGGCAGGTGAAGCTTTCTTT
CDR3: CASSQLTGAGEAFF

size: NA
J: TRBJ1-6
V: TRBV6-1
D: NA
DNA: TGTGCCAGCAGCTCCAGCCCTGGAGGTTCACCCCTCCACTTT
CDR3: CASSSSPGGSPLHF

size: NA
J: TRBJ1-5
V: TRBV6-5
D: NA
DNA: TGTGCCAGCAGTTGGGGGCAGGAAGATCAGCCCCAGCATTTT
CDR3: CASSWGQEDQPQHF

size: few
J: TRBJ2-7
V: TRBV29-1
D: TRBD2
DNA: TGCAGCGTTGCACCCGGGGGGGCGTCCTACGAGCAGTACTTC
CDR3: CSVAPGGASYEQYF